These 10 T cell receptor beta chains originate from one sample sequenced in a study of T cells in Graves' hyperthyroidism and ophthalmopathy. TCR beta CDR3 region amplification was performed from RNA transcripts. With the HTBI primer set, the TCR CDR3 went through a first round of RT-PCR. MiXCR, applied by TCRdb to the multiplex PCR reads, yields one record per CDR3 protein. The repertoire holds over 550,000 distinct CDR3 sequences, 15% to 20% seen once, with under 20% in the top ten. The sequencing input was blood. The source of these receptors is a woman aged 18-35 years with Graves' hyperthyroidism.

CDR3 sequence reads: CSALGGAATEAFF. The CDR3 DNA reads as TGCAGCGCCCTTGGGGGCGCCGCCACTGAAGCTTTCTTT. The chain carries TRBV29-1 and TRBJ1-1; D perhaps matches TRBD1 (6 bases). The ends were cut back, 7 bases at V and 4 bases at J, with 16 bases in the middle. Germline V gene sequence: CDR1 SQVTM, CDR2 ANQGSEA. The CDR3 spans 13 residues.

The V gene is TRBV15, the J gene TRBJ2-1; maybe TRBD2 (6 bases). Deletions cut 1 base from V and 3 bases from J, with 7 bases between. Germline V gene sequence: CDR1 LNHNV, CDR2 YYDKDF (reference sequence). This CDR3 has 14 residues. This CDR3 reads CATSRVGGYNEQFF. The CDR3 DNA follows: TGTGCCACCAGCAGAGTGGGGGGCTACAATGAGCAGTTCTTC.

Only one count was recorded for this clonotype. V usage is TRBV14 and J usage is TRBJ2-3; 10 bases map to TRBD1. CDR1 and CDR2 from the germline V gene are SGHDN and FVKESK. The CDR3 is 15 amino acids. Germline trimming cut 4 bases from V and 7 bases from J; bases unmatched to any gene: 8. DNA of the CDR3: TGTGCCAGCAGCCGATCGGGACAGGGGACTTATACGCAGTATTTT. Translated, it gives CASSRSGQGTYTQYF.

J is TRBJ1-3 and V is TRBV7-9; D is perhaps TRBD1 (5 bases). With 5 bases removed from V and 0 bases from J, the gap between germline ends came to 14 bases. Germline CDR1 and CDR2: SEHNR and FQNEAQ (reference sequence). CDR3 length: 16 residues. The CDR3 here is CASSGPGTFSGNTIYF. In DNA form, the CDR3 reads TGTGCCAGCAGCGGCCCAGGGACCTTCTCTGGAAACACCATATATTTT.

There are many counts of this clonotype. The chain employs TRBV2 and TRBJ2-5, with D unresolved. In germline, CDR1 is SNHLY, CDR2 FYNNEI. The germline V and J ends were trimmed by 7 bases and 7 bases, with 10 bases remaining between them. The CDR3 extends over 11 amino acids. CDR3 in DNA: TGTGCCAGCATCGGAGCACCGACCCAGTACTTC. Translation gives CASIGAPTQYF.

In this sample, this clonotype turned up many times. This rearrangement joins TRBV11-2 to TRBJ2-5; 7 bases fit TRBD1. The V segment lost 6 bases and the J segment 4 bases; nucleotides outside the gene matches: 5. Germline assignment: CDR1 SGHAT and CDR2 FQNNGV. The CDR3 runs 13 residues. As DNA, the CDR3 is TGTGCCAGCAGGCGACAGGGCCGAGAGACCCAGTACTTC. Residues: CASRRQGRETQYF.

This clonotype was seen repeatedly, ten times or more. J is TRBJ2-1 and V is TRBV6-1; the D gene is possibly TRBD2 (6 bases). The V end was cut by 6 bases, the J end by 0 bases, with 12 bases between. Germline CDR1 MNHNS, CDR2 SASEGT. The CDR3 runs 15 residues. This CDR3 is CASRVAASSYNEQFF. The CDR3 DNA reads TGTGCCAGCAGGGTAGCGGCGAGCTCCTACAATGAGCAGTTCTTC.

This clonotype was detected a few times. The chain employs TRBV6-1 and TRBJ2-7; 9 bases match TRBD2. Germline trimming cut 4 bases from V and 0 bases from J; bases unmatched to any gene: 4. This CDR3 contains 15 residues. The V gene's germline CDR1 is MNHNS and CDR2 SASEGT. The CDR3 region has the DNA TGTGCCAGCAGTGCTTTAGCGGGAGCCTCCTACGAGCAGTACTTC. Residues: CASSALAGASYEQYF.

This clonotype was seen ten or more times. This chain links TRBV5-1 with TRBJ2-1; a possible D gene is TRBD2 (5 bases). Germline V gives CDR1 SGHRS, CDR2 YFSETQ. V was shortened by 1 base and J by 1 base, with 12 bases between the two germline ends. The CDR3 has 16 residues. This chain's CDR3 is CASSLRSGGSYNEQFF. CDR3 DNA: TGCGCCAGCAGCTTGAGAAGCGGCGGGTCCTACAATGAGCAGTTCTTC.

The chain has TRBV6-1 and TRBJ2-4; D is undetermined. Trimming cost V 3 bases and J 5 bases, with 2 bases left between them. Germline values: CDR1 MNHNS, CDR2 SASEGT. There are 11 residues in the CDR3. CDR3 loop: CASSDQNIQYF. CDR3 nucleotides: TGTGCCAGCAGTGATCAAAACATTCAGTACTTC.